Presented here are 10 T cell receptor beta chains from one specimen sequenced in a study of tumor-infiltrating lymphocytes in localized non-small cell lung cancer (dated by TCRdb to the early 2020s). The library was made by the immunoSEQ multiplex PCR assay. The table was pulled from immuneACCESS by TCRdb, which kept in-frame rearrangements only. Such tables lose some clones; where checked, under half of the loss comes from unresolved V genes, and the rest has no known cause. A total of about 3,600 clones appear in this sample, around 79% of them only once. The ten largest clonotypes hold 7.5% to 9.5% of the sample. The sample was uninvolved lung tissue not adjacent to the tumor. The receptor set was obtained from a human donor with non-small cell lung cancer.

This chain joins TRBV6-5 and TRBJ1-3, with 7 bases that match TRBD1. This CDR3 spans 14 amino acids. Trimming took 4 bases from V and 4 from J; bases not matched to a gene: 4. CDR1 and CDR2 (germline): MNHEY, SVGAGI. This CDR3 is CASSLTGVGNTIYF. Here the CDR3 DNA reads TGTGCCAGCAGTTTAACAGGGGTAGGAAACACCATATATTTT.

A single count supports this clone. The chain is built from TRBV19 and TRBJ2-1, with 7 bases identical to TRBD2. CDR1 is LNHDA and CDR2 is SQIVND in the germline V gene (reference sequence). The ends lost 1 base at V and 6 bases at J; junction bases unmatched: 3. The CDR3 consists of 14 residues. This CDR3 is CASSIGLAFNEQFF. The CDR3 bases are TGTGCCAGTAGTATAGGACTAGCCTTCAATGAGCAGTTCTTC. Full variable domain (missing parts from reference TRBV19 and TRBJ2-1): DGGITQSPKYLFRKEGQNVTLSCEQNLNHDAMYWYRQDPGQGLRLIYYSQIVNDFQKGDIAEGYSVSREKKESFPLTVTSAQKNPTAFYLCASSIGLAFNEQFFGPGTRLTVL.

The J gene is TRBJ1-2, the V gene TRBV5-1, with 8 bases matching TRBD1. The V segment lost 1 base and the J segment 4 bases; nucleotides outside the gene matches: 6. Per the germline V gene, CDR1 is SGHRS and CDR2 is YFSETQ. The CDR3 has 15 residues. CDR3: CASSLQPQGGYGYTF. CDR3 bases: TGCGCCAGCAGCTTGCAGCCACAGGGGGGCTATGGCTACACCTTC.

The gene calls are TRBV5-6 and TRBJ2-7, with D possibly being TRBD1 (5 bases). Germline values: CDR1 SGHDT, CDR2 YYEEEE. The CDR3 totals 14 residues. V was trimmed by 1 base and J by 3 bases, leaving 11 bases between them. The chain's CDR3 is CASSLFPGYYEQYF. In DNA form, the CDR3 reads TGTGCCAGCAGCTTGTTTCCAGGGTACTACGAGCAGTACTTC.

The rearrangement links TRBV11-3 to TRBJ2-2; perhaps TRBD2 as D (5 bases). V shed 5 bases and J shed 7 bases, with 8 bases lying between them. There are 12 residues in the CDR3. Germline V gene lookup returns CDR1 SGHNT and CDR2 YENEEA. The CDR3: CASSLGSGELFF. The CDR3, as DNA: TGTGCCAGCAGCCTAGGGAGCGGGGAGCTGTTTTTT.

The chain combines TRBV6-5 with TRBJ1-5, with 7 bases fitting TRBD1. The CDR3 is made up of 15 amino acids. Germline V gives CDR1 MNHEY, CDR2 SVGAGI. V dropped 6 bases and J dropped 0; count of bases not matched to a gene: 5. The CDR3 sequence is CASRRTGDSNQPQHF. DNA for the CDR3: TGTGCCAGCAGACGAACAGGGGATAGCAATCAGCCCCAGCATTTT.

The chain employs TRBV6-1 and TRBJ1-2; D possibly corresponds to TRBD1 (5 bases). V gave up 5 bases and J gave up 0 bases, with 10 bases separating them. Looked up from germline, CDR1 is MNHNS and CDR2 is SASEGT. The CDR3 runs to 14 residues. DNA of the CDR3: TGTGCCAGCAGTAGGACACCTTCTAACTATGGCTACACCTTC. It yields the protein CASSRTPSNYGYTF.

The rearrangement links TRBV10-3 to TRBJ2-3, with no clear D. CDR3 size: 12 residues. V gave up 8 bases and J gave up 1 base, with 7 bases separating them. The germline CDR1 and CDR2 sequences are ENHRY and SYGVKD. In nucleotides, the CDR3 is TGTGCCATCTGGGGTGGCACAGATACGCAGTATTTT. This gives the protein CAIWGGTDTQYF.

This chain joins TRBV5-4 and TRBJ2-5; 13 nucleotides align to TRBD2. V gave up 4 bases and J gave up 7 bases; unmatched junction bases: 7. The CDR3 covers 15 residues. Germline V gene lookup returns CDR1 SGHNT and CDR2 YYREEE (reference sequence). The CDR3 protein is CASSPTSGGASTQYF. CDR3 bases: TGTGCCAGCAGCCCTACTAGCGGGGGGGCTTCGACCCAGTACTTC.

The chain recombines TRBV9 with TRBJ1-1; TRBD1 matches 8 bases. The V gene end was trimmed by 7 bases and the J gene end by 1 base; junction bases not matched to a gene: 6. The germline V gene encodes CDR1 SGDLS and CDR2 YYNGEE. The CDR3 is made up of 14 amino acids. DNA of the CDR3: TGTGCCAGCGATCGGACAGGGAAGAACACTGAAGCTTTCTTT. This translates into CASDRTGKNTEAFF.